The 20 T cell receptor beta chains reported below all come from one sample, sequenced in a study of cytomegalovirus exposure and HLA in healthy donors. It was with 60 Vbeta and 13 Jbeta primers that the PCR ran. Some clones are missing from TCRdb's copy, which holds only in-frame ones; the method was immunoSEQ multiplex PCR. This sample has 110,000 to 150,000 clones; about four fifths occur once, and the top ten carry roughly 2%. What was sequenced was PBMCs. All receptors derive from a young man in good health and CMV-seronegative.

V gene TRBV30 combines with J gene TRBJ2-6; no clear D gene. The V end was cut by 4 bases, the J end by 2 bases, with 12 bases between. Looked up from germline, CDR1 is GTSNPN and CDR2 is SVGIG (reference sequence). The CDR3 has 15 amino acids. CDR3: CAWMVGRTGANVLTF. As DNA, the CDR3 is TGTGCCTGGATGGTAGGCAGGACTGGGGCCAACGTCCTGACTTTC.

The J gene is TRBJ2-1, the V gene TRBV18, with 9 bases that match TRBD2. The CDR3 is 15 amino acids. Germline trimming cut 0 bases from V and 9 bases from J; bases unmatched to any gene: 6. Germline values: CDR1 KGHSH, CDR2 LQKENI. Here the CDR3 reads CASSPPAGGPGEQFF. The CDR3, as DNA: TGTGCCAGCTCACCACCTGCGGGGGGGCCGGGTGAGCAGTTCTTC.

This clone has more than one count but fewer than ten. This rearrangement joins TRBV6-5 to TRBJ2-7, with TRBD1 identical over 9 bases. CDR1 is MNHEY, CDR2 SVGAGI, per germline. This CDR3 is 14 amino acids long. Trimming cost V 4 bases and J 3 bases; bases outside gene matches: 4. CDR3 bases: TGTGCCAGCAGTTCGACAGGGGGGATCTACGAGCAGTACTTC. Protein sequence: CASSSTGGIYEQYF.

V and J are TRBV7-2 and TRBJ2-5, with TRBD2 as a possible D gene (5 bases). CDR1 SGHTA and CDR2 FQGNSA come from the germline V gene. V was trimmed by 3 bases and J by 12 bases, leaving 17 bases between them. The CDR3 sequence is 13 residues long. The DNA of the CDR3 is TGTGCCAGCAGCTTGGAATATGTCGGACTTAAGTACTTC. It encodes CASSLEYVGLKYF.

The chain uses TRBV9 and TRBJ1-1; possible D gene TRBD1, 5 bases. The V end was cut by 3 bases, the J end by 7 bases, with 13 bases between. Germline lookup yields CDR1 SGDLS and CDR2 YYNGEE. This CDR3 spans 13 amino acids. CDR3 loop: CASSGGSGGEAFF. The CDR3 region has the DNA TGTGCCAGCAGCGGTGGTTCGGGGGGTGAAGCTTTCTTT.

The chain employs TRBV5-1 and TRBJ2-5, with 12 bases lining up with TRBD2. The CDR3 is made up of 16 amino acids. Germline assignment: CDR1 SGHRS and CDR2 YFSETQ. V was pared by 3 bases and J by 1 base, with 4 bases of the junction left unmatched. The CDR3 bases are TGCGCCAGCAGCTACCTAGCGGGGGGGCCCCAAGAGACCCAGTACTTC. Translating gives CASSYLAGGPQETQYF.

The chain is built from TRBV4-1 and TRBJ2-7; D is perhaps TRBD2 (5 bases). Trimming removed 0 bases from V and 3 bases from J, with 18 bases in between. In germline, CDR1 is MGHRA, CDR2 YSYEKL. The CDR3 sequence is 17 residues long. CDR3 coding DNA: TGCGCCAGCAGCCAAGAGTCCTTGGGGATTAGCGTCTACGAGCAGTACTTC. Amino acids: CASSQESLGISVYEQYF.

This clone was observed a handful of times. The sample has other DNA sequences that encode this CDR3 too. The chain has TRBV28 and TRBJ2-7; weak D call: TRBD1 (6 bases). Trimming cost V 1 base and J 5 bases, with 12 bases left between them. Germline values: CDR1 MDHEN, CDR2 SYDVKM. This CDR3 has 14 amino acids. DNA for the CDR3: TGTGCCAGCAGTTTATCAATGGGGGCTGACGAGCAGTACTTC. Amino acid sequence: CASSLSMGADEQYF.

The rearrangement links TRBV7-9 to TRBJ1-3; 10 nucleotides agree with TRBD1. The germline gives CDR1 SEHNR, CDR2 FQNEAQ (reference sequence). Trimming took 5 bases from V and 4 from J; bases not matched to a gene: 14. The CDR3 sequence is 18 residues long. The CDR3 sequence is CASSRTWTGGVQGNTIYF. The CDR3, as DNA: TGTGCCAGCAGCCGTACTTGGACAGGGGGAGTACAGGGAAACACCATATATTTT.

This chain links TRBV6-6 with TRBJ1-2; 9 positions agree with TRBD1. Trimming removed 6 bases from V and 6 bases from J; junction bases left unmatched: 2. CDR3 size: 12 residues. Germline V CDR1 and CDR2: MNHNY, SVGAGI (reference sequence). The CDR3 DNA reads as TGTGCCAGCAGGCGACAGGGGGATGGCTACACCTTC. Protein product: CASRRQGDGYTF.

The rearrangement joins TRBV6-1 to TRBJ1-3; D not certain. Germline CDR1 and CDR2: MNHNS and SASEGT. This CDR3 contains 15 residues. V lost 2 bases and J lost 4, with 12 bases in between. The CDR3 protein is CASSEMSGIGNTIYF. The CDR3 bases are TGTGCCAGCAGTGAAATGAGCGGGATCGGAAACACCATATATTTT.

The CDR3 protein is CASSYQLASGELFF. CDR3 coding DNA: TGTGCCAGCAGTTACCAACTAGCGAGCGGGGAGCTGTTTTTT. The chain links TRBV6-5 to TRBJ2-2; 7 bases align to TRBD2. Germline CDR1 is MNHEY and CDR2 is SVGAGI. The CDR3 totals 14 residues. V lost 2 bases to trimming and J lost 7 bases; unmatched junction nucleotides: 4.

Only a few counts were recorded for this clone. This CDR3 reads CASSYLAGLGEQFF. CDR3 nucleotide sequence: TGTGCCAGCAGTTATCTGGCGGGACTGGGTGAGCAGTTCTTC. The chain uses TRBV6-6 and TRBJ2-1; D is possibly TRBD2 (6 bases). This CDR3 comprises 14 residues. V lost 3 bases to trimming and J lost 9 bases, with 15 bases between them. Germline assignment: CDR1 MNHNY and CDR2 SVGAGI (reference sequence).

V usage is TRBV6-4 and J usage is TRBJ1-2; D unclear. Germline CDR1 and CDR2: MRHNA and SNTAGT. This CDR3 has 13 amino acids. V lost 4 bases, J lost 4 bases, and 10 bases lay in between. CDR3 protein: CASSVEGGYGYTF. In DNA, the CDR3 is TGTGCCAGCAGTGTTGAGGGAGGCTATGGCTACACCTTC.

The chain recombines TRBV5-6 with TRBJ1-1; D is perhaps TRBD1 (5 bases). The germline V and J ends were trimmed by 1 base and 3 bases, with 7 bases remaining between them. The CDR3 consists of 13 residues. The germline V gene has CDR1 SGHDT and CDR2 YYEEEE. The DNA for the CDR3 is TGTGCCAGCAGCTTGATCAGGGACACTGAAGCTTTCTTT. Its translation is CASSLIRDTEAFF. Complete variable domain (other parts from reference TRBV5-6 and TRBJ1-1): DAGVTQSPTHLIKTRGQQVTLRCSPKSGHDTVSWYQQALGQGPQFIFQYYEEEERQRGNFPDRFSGHQFPNYSSELNVNALLLGDSALYLCASSLIRDTEAFFGQGTRLTVV.

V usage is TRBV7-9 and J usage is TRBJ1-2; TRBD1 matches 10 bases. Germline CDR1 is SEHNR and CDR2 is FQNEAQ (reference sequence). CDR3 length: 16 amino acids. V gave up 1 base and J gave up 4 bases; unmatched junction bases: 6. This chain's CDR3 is CASSLETGGLGYGYTF. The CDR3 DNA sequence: TGTGCCAGCAGCTTAGAGACAGGGGGCCTTGGCTATGGCTACACCTTC.

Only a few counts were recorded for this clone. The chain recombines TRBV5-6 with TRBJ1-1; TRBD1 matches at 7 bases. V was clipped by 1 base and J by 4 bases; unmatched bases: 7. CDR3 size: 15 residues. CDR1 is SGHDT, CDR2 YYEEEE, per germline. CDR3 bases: TGTGCCAGCAGCTTGTTAGGCCAGGGGGGCACTGAAGCTTTCTTT. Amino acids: CASSLLGQGGTEAFF. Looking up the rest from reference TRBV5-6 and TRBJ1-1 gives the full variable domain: DAGVTQSPTHLIKTRGQQVTLRCSPKSGHDTVSWYQQALGQGPQFIFQYYEEEERQRGNFPDRFSGHQFPNYSSELNVNALLLGDSALYLCASSLLGQGGTEAFFGQGTRLTVV.

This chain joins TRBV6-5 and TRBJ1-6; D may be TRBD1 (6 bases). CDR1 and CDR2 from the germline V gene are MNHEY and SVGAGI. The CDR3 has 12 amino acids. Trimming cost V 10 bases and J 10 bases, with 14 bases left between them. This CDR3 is CATGQSWSPLHF. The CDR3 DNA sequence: TGTGCCACCGGACAGTCGTGGTCACCCCTCCACTTT.

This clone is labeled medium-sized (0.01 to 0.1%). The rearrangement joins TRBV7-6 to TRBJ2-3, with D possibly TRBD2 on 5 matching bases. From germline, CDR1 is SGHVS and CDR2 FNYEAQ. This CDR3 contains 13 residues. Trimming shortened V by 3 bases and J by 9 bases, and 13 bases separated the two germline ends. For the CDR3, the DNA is TGTGCCAGCAGCTTTTACTTGGCGGGCACGCAGTATTTT. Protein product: CASSFYLAGTQYF.

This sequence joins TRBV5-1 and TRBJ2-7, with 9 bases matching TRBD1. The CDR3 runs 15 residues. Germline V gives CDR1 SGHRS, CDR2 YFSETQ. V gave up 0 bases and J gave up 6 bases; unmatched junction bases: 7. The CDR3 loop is CASSLEGQGTAEQYF. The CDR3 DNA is TGCGCCAGCAGCTTGGAGGGACAGGGTACTGCCGAGCAGTACTTC.